The 7 T cell receptor beta chains given below trace back to one sample, sequenced in a study of T-cell reconstitution after alpha-beta-depleted transplantation in children. Unique molecular identifiers were used in preparing the TCRbeta library. Via MiXCR, TCRdb re-called the PCR reads, giving one row per CDR3 protein. Of roughly 200,000 distinct CDR3 sequences in the sample, approximately 8.4% were seen once. The sequencing used PBMCs, mostly from graft donor cells, collected 360 days after TCRalphabeta/CD19-depleted stem cell transplant. These receptors originate from a male patient aged 2 to 9 who had a stem cell transplant for acute myeloid leukemia, so the T cells may come from the graft donor.

There are a few counts of this clonotype. The chain joins TRBV12-3 or TRBV12-4 to TRBJ2-7; D perhaps matches TRBD1 (7 bases). The CDR3 sequence is 15 residues long. V was cut by 6 bases and J by 4 bases, with 19 bases left in between. CDR3 sequence: CASSPGQGGSYEQYV. The DNA of the CDR3 is TGTGCCAGCAGCCCTGGGCAGGGGGGAAGTTACGAGCAGTACGTC.

This clonotype was recorded many times. V usage is TRBV11-2 and J usage is TRBJ2-7; 7 bases match TRBD1. Germline loops: CDR1 SGHAT, CDR2 FQNNGV. This CDR3 has 17 amino acids. V lost 5 bases to trimming and J lost 0 bases; unmatched junction nucleotides: 13. The CDR3 here is CASSKGFGTENSYEQYV. The CDR3 DNA reads as TGTGCCAGCAGCAAGGGCTTCGGGACAGAAAACTCCTACGAGCAGTACGTC.

The V gene is TRBV7-9, the J gene TRBJ2-4, with TRBD1 matching over 11 bases. Germline loops: CDR1 SEHNR, CDR2 FQNEAQ (reference sequence). The CDR3 runs to 16 residues. The junction had 4 bases not matched to a gene; V was cut back by 1 base and J by 5 bases. CDR3: CASSLGDRGGENIQYF. CDR3 bases: TGTGCCAGCAGCTTAGGGGACAGGGGGGGCGAAAACATTCAGTACTTC.

In its sample, this clonotype was seen many times. V and J are TRBV29-1 and TRBJ2-1; D gene ambiguous. The CDR3 extends over 14 amino acids. Trimming shortened V by 5 bases and J by 9 bases, and 20 bases separated the two germline ends. CDR1 and CDR2 from the germline V gene are SQVTM and ANQGSEA. For the CDR3, the DNA is TGCAGCGTTTCTCTGACCACCCAGAGGAGTGAGCAGTTCTTC. Protein sequence: CSVSLTTQRSEQFF.

Only a few counts were recorded for this clonotype. The chain combines TRBV29-1 with TRBJ2-2, with D perhaps being TRBD1 or TRBD2 (6 bases each). V lost 4 bases and J lost 5, with 14 bases in between. CDR1 is SQVTM, CDR2 ANQGSEA, per germline. The CDR3 extends over 14 amino acids. This CDR3 is CSVGPGALTGELFF. The CDR3 DNA sequence: TGCAGCGTTGGTCCGGGGGCGCTGACCGGGGAGCTGTTTTTT.

The V call is TRBV7-8, the J call TRBJ2-3, with 12 bases lining up with TRBD2. This CDR3 region has 16 residues. V trimming: 2 bases; J trimming: 4 bases; junction bases outside the gene matches: 4. Germline V gene lookup returns CDR1 SGHVS and CDR2 FQNEAQ. Written as DNA, the CDR3 is TGTGCCAGCAGCTTATACGGACTAGCGGGACCAGATACGCAGTATTTT. Translated: CASSLYGLAGPDTQYF.

This clonotype was picked up many times. DNA of the CDR3: TGTGCCAGCAGCTTCCCCTACGAGCAGTACGTC. This codes for CASSFPYEQYV. The chain is built from TRBV4-2 and TRBJ2-7; the D is unclear. The V gene lost 5 bases and the J gene lost 2 bases, with 4 bases spanning the gap. Per the germline V gene, CDR1 is LGHNA and CDR2 is YNFKEQ. This CDR3 has 11 amino acids.